This T cell receptor beta chain was identified during a study of PD-L1 blockade in urothelial cancer. V was pared by 0 bases and J by 6 bases, with 3 bases of the junction left unmatched. This CDR3 comprises 14 residues. Germline V gene sequence: CDR1 SGDLS, CDR2 YYNGEE. As for time point: peripheral blood 6 weeks after treatment start. Libraries were prepared by immunoSEQ multiplex PCR; TCRdb keeps only in-frame clonotypes and omits some of them. The sample includes 120,000 or so clones, around 86% of them seen just once. This receptor was taken from a man aged 45-65 years with urothelial cancer. The V gene is TRBV9, the J gene TRBJ2-7; TRBD2 matches 10 bases. The sequenced sample was PBMCs, obtained around atezolizumab (anti-PD-L1) treatment. The CDR3 protein is CASSVAPSGSEQYF. The CDR3 DNA is TGTGCCAGCAGCGTAGCTCCTAGCGGGAGCGAGCAGTACTTC.